This TCR beta chain comes out of a study of vaccination and CD4 T cells after COVID-19. Study-wide points: Rising from around 19 to 38, the median of SARS-CoV-2-reactive clonotypes did not change significantly.

To note about this clonotype: Its antigen is not known.

An Oncomine TCR Beta short-read assay was used to sequence the DNA from cultured CD4+ T cells. From cultured CD4+ T cells, genomic DNA was extracted. MiXCR, applied by TCRdb to the PCR reads, yields one record per CDR3 protein. Of about 11,000 distinct CDR3 sequences in the sample, approximately 32% are singletons; the top ten hold less than 20%. Treatment described: roughly ten-day PBMC culture with coronavirus spike peptide pools or control peptides (ViraFEST assay). Cells were cultured for 9 to 10 days, and then CD4+ T cells were isolated by negative selection. The sample was CD4+ T cells from blood, cultured in vitro, taken after SARS-CoV-2 vaccination. This receptor was taken from a human donor who had recovered from COVID-19.

The CDR3 region is CASKGPVGSGNTIYF. The CDR3 bases are TGTGCCAGCAAGGGTCCGGTAGGCTCTGGAAACACCATATATTTT. This chain connects TRBV28 to TRBJ1-3; D not certain. The V end was cut by 7 bases, the J end by 0 bases, with 13 bases between. Germline CDR1 reads MDHEN; CDR2 reads SYDVKM. The CDR3 runs 15 residues. The complete variable domain, with remaining parts taken from reference TRBV28 and TRBJ1-3, reads DVKVTQSSRYLVKRTGEKVFLECVQDMDHENMFWYRQDPGLGLRLIYFSYDVKMKEKGDIPEGYSVSREKKERFSLILESASTNQTSMYLCASKGPVGSGNTIYFGEGSWLTVV.